Here is one T cell receptor beta chain with its context. The data were obtained in a study of blood T cell repertoires in COVID-19. As for the study in general: From the United States, Italy and Spain came samples of acute and convalescent COVID-19. T cells, B-cell-depleted T cells, or PBMCs supplied cDNA or gDNA.

Germline V lookup: CDR1 LGHNA, CDR2 YSLEER. This CDR3 contains 16 residues. With 0 bases removed from V and 0 bases from J, the gap between germline ends came to 9 bases. Authors' methods: Reference gene primer amplification yielded estimated nucleated cell counts. The method was immunoSEQ multiplex PCR; TCRdb's version includes in-frame clones alone and lacks a portion of them. V, J and clone size are those of that table, while D and trimming were read from the DNA. Of 95,000 to 110,000 clones in the sample, roughly 89% were seen once. This receptor was obtained from a human donor in a cohort sampled during active COVID-19. The genes are TRBV4-3 and TRBJ1-3, with no clear D. The source material was peripheral blood. This CDR3 reads CASSQDLGHSGNTIYF. The CDR3 region has the DNA TGCGCCAGCAGCCAAGATTTGGGCCACTCTGGAAACACCATATATTTT.